Listed here are 17 T cell receptor beta chains from one sample, sequenced in a study of blood T cell repertoires in COVID-19. Only in-frame clones appear in the TCRdb table, and some are missing; sequencing was by immunoSEQ multiplex PCR. The repertoire holds some 250,000 clones, with 88% as singletons. Sequenced: peripheral blood. These receptors all stem from a woman in her thirties or forties who had recovered from COVID-19.

The rearrangement links TRBV7-2 to TRBJ1-5; D is perhaps TRBD1 (6 bases). V shed 5 bases and J shed 10 bases, with 12 bases lying between them. CDR3 length: 12 amino acids. The germline V gene has CDR1 SGHTA and CDR2 FQGNSA. The CDR3 loop reads CASSPGTPPQHF. CDR3 in DNA: TGTGCCAGCAGCCCAGGGACACCTCCCCAGCATTTT.

The chain recombines TRBV9 with TRBJ2-3, with 12 bases aligning to TRBD2. CDR3 length: 17 residues. CDR1 SGDLS and CDR2 YYNGEE come from the germline V gene. The ends lost 3 bases at V and 4 bases at J; junction bases unmatched: 9. CDR3 coding DNA: TGTGCCAGCAGCGCCCGGACTAGCGGGACTGGGGCAGATACGCAGTATTTT. Translated, it gives CASSARTSGTGADTQYF.

This clone was recorded once. The sample carries other DNA sequences with the same CDR3. The rearrangement joins TRBV7-2 to TRBJ2-6, with D possibly matching TRBD2 (6 bases). V gave up 2 bases and J gave up 1 base, with 6 bases separating them. CDR1 and CDR2 (germline): SGHTA, FQGNSA. This CDR3 has 15 amino acids. CDR3 nucleotides: TGTGCCAGCAGCTTACGGGGGTCTGGGGCCAACGTCCTGACTTTC. Translating gives CASSLRGSGANVLTF.

This rearrangement joins TRBV9 to TRBJ1-4; D uncertain. This CDR3 is 15 amino acids long. Germline V CDR1 and CDR2: SGDLS, YYNGEE. The V and J ends lost 3 bases and 2 bases respectively, with 11 bases between them. For the CDR3, the DNA is TGTGCCAGCAGCGACCGACGCGGGACTAATGAAAAACTGTTTTTT. It translates to CASSDRRGTNEKLFF.

The V gene is TRBV11-1, the J gene TRBJ1-5; 10 bases agree with TRBD1. The CDR3 is made up of 13 amino acids. The V segment lost 0 bases and the J segment 11 bases; nucleotides outside the gene matches: 1. In germline, CDR1 is SGHAT, CDR2 FQDESV (reference sequence). The CDR3 DNA follows: TGTGCCAGCAGCTTAGCCGGGACAGGGGCCCAGCATTTT. It codes for CASSLAGTGAQHF. Looking up the rest from reference TRBV11-1 and TRBJ1-5 gives the full variable domain: EAEVAQSPRYKITEKSQAVAFWCDPISGHATLYWYRQILGQGPELLVQFQDESVVDDSQLPKDRFSAERLKGVDSTLKIQPAELGDSAMYLCASSLAGTGAQHFGDGTRLSIL.

To note about this clone: This specimen includes other DNA sequences encoding the same CDR3. The V gene is TRBV7-2, the J gene TRBJ1-1, with 10 nucleotides matching TRBD1. The CDR3 has 14 residues. The V gene end was trimmed by 5 bases and the J gene end by 2 bases; junction bases not matched to a gene: 2. CDR1 is SGHTA, CDR2 FQGNSA, per germline. The CDR3 reads CASSRDRGNTEAFF. The CDR3 DNA is TGTGCCAGCAGCCGGGACAGGGGAAACACTGAAGCTTTCTTT.

CDR3 region: CASSQETSGRPPADTQYF. The CDR3 DNA is TGTGCCAGCAGCCAAGAAACTAGCGGGAGGCCCCCCGCAGATACGCAGTATTTT. The rearrangement links TRBV4-2 to TRBJ2-3; 12 positions match TRBD2. Trimming at V came to 0 bases and at J to 4 bases, leaving 8 bases not matched to a gene. This CDR3 has 18 residues. From germline, CDR1 is LGHNA and CDR2 YNFKEQ.

V gene TRBV21-1 combines with J gene TRBJ2-5; no DNA check was done on the table's D call, TRBD1. TRBV21-1 is a listed pseudogene. CDR3 length: 13 residues. The CDR3 here is CASSKGAQETQYF. The DNA of the CDR3 is TGTGCCAGCAGCAAAGGGGCCCAAGAGACCCAGTACTTC.

The chain has TRBV9 and TRBJ2-7; TRBD2 aligns across 7 bases. The CDR3 has 16 residues. Trimming removed 0 bases from V and 2 bases from J; junction bases left unmatched: 8. Germline V lookup: CDR1 SGDLS, CDR2 YYNGEE. The CDR3: CASSVGMGDYAYEQYV. The CDR3 DNA reads as TGTGCCAGCAGCGTAGGTATGGGGGACTACGCCTACGAGCAGTACGTC.

The table lists this clone with a count of one. This rearrangement joins TRBV10-3 to TRBJ2-1, with D possibly matching TRBD1 (5 bases). The CDR3 length is 16 residues. V was pared by 0 bases and J by 8 bases, with 17 bases between. Germline V CDR1 and CDR2: ENHRY, SYGVKD. The CDR3 loop reads CAISESGAPLRYEQFF. CDR3 coding DNA: TGTGCCATCAGTGAGTCAGGGGCCCCCCTTCGCTATGAGCAGTTCTTC.

This rearrangement joins TRBV2 to TRBJ2-1; 13 bases agree with TRBD2. The length of the CDR3 is 17 residues. Germline V CDR1 and CDR2: SNHLY, FYNNEI. The V and J ends lost 6 bases and 7 bases, in that order; junction bases with no gene match: 12. The DNA of the CDR3 is TGTGCCAGCAGCGATCCACTAGCGGGAGGGCCGGGTAATGAGCAGTTCTTC. Amino acid sequence: CASSDPLAGGPGNEQFF. Complete variable domain (other parts from reference TRBV2 and TRBJ2-1): EPEVTQTPSHQVTQMGQEVILRCVPISNHLYFYWYRQILGQKVEFLVSFYNNEISEKSEIFDDQFSVERPDGSNFTLKIRSTKLEDSAMYFCASSDPLAGGPGNEQFFGPGTRLTVL.

This clone was detected once. J is TRBJ2-7 and V is TRBV6-5; D is possibly TRBD2 (6 bases). V lost 6 bases and J lost 6, with 12 bases in between. Germline CDR1 and CDR2: MNHEY and SVGAGI. The CDR3 is 12 residues long. The CDR3 loop reads CASSRPGSEQYF. In DNA, the CDR3 is TGTGCCAGCAGCCGGCCCGGGAGCGAGCAGTACTTC.

This chain links TRBV14 with TRBJ2-3, with a weak D call TRBD1 (6 bases). V lost 5 bases, J lost 2 bases, and 20 bases lay in between. Germline loops: CDR1 SGHDN, CDR2 FVKESK. This CDR3 comprises 17 residues. CDR3 residues: CASSSSAGWGPTDTQYF. The CDR3 region has the DNA TGTGCCAGCAGCTCCTCCGCGGGTTGGGGGCCCACAGATACGCAGTATTTT.

The chain couples TRBV6-2 or TRBV6-3 to TRBJ1-2; D is uncertain. This CDR3 contains 14 residues. Germline-derived CDR1 and CDR2 are MNHEY and SVGEGT. V lost 0 bases to trimming and J lost 4 bases, with 9 bases between them. The CDR3 nucleotides read TGTGCCAGCAGTTACTCGGAGCGGGGCTATGGCTACACCTTC. This gives the protein CASSYSERGYGYTF.

The V call is TRBV18, the J call TRBJ2-5, with 8 bases aligning to TRBD1. CDR1 KGHSH and CDR2 LQKENI come from the germline V gene. V lost 8 bases, J lost 2 bases, and 4 bases stayed unmatched. CDR3 length: 13 amino acids. The CDR3 DNA reads as TGTGCCAGCACCCGGGACAGGCAAGAGACCCAGTACTTC. Protein product: CASTRDRQETQYF.

This clone was seen once. The chain carries TRBV7-2 and TRBJ2-1, with a weak D call TRBD1 (6 bases). V shed 11 bases and J shed 10 bases, with 15 bases lying between them. Germline V gene data show CDR1 as SGHTA and CDR2 as FQGNSA. The CDR3 runs 11 residues. CDR3 protein: CAVRGWGEQFF. The DNA for the CDR3 is TGTGCCGTGAGGGGGTGGGGAGAGCAGTTCTTC.

The J gene is TRBJ2-5, the V gene TRBV7-6; 7 bases line up with TRBD1. J gave up 5 bases and V 5 bases, and 11 bases lay outside the gene matches. The germline gives CDR1 SGHVS, CDR2 FNYEAQ. The CDR3 covers 15 residues. The DNA for the CDR3 is TGTGCCAGCAGCGCCGGGACACAGGGGCGGGAGACCCAGTACTTC. Amino acid sequence: CASSAGTQGRETQYF.